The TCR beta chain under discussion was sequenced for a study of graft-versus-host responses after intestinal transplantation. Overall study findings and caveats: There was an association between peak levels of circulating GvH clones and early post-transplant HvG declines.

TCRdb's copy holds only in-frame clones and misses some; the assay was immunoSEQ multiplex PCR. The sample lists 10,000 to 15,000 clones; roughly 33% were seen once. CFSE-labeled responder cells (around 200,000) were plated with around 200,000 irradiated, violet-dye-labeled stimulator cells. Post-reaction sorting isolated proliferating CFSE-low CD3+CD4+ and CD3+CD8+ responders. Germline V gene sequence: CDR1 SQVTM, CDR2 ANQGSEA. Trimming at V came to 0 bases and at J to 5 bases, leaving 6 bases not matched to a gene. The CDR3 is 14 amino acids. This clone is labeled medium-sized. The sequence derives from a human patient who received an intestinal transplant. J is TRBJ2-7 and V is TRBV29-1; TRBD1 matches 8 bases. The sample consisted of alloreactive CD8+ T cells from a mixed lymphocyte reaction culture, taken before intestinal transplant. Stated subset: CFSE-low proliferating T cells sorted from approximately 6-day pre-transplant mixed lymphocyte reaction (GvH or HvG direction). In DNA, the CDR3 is TGCAGCGTTGAAGACACGACAGGGGCGGACGAGCAGTACTTC. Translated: CSVEDTTGADEQYF.